This record concerns one T cell receptor (beta chain) sequence. Its antigen is currently unknown. In germline, CDR1 is SEHNR, CDR2 FQNEAQ (reference sequence). The CDR3 runs 13 residues. V lost 0 bases, J lost 15 bases, and 12 bases lay in between. This sample stems from a study of blood T cells in healthy people across ages. Across the study: Capturing about one barcoded beta molecule per two T cells was achieved by template switching.

Next came a second PCR, run for roughly 6 to 11 cycles, which used a sample-barcoded 5' primer along with a J-beta primer mix. TCRdb used MiXCR to reprocess the 5' RACE reads, holding one entry per CDR3 protein. The table includes 650,000 to 700,000 distinct CDR3 sequences, over 40% detected once. General study results and limits: Since the PBMCs were unsorted, naive and antigen-experienced cells could not be conclusively compared. A roughly linear age-dependent decrease characterized TCR beta diversity per million T cells.

The chain recombines TRBV7-9 with TRBJ1-6; a possible D gene is TRBD1 (5 bases). This clonotype was obtained from a woman older than 75 in good health. The sequencing input was blood. CDR3 in amino acids: CASSLAGGSGLHF. The CDR3 bases are TGTGCCAGCAGCTTAGCTGGGGGGTCGGGCCTCCACTTT. The variable domain in full, completed from reference TRBV7-9 and TRBJ1-6, reads DTGVSQNPRHKITKRGQNVTFRCDPISEHNRLYWYRQTLGQGPEFLTYFQNEAQLEKSRLLSDRFSAERPKGSFSTLEIQRTEQGDSAMYLCASSLAGGSGLHFGNGTRLTVT.